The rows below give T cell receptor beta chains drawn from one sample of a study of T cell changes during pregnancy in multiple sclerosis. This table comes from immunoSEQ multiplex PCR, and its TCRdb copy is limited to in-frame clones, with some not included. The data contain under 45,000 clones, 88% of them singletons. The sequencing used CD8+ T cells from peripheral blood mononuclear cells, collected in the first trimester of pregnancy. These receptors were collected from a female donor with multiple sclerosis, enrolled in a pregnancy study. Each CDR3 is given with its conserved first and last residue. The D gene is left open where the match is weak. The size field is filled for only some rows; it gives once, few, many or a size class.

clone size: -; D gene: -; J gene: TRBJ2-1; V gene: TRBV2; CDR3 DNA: TGTGCCAGCAGTGAAGGGGAGACATCCTACAATGAGCAGTTCTTC; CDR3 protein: CASSEGETSYNEQFF
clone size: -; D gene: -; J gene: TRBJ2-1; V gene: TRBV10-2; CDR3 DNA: TGCGCCAGCAGTGAGCCCGGGGGGCGGGGGGCAGGGGGTGAGCAGTTCTTC; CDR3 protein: CASSEPGGRGAGGEQFF
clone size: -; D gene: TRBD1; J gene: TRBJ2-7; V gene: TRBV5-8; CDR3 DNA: TGTGCCAGCAGCTTGCGGACAGGGCCCCACGAGCAGTACTTC; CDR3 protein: CASSLRTGPHEQYF
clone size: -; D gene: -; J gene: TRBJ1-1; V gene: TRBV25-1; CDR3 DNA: TGTGCCAGCAGGCGGCGGGAGAACACTGAAGCTTTCTTT; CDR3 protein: CASRRRENTEAFF
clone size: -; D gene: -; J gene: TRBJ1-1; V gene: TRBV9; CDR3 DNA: TGTGCCAGCAGCGCGGGGAAATATAAGGAAACTGAAGCTTTCTTT; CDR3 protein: CASSAGKYKETEAFF
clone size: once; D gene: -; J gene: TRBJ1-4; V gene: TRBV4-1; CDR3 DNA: TGCGCCAGCAGCCAAGATCCAGGGAAAGGTGGTAATGAAAAACTGTTTTTT; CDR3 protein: CASSQDPGKGGNEKLFF
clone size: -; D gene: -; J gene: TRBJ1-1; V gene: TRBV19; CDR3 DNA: TGTGCCAGTAGTATAGGGAGGTCAATTAAGGACACTGAAGCTTTCTTT; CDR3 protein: CASSIGRSIKDTEAFF
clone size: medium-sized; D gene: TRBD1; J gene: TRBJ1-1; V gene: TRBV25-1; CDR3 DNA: TGTGCCAGCAGTCCTACAGGGGACGCCACTGAAGCTTTCTTT; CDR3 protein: CASSPTGDATEAFF
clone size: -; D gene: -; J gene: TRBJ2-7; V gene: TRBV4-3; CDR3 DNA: TGCGCCAGCAGCCAAACACCCTCCTACGAGCAGTACTTC; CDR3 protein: CASSQTPSYEQYF
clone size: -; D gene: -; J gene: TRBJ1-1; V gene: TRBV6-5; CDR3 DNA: TGTGCCAGCAGTTACTCTTCAGGGGAATCTTATGAAGCTTTCTTT; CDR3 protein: CASSYSSGESYEAFF
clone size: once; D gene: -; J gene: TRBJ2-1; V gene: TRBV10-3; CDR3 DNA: TGTGCCATCAGTGGTACAGGGACCAATGAGCAGTTCTTC; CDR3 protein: CAISGTGTNEQFF
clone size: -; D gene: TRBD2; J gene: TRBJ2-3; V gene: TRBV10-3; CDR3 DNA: TGTGCCATCAGTGACCCAATAGCGGGGGGAGGGAATACGCAGTATTTT; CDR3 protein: CAISDPIAGGGNTQYF
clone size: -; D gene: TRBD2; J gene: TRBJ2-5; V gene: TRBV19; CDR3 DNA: TGTGCCAGTAGTAGCCTCCACCCACTAGCGGGGGGGGTACAAGAGACCCAGTACTTC; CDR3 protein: CASSSLHPLAGGVQETQYF
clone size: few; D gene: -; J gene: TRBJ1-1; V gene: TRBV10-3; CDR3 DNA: TGTGCCAGCGGGACTGAAGCTTTCTTT; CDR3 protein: CASGTEAFF
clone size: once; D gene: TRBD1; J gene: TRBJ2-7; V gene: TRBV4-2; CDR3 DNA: TGTGCCAGCAGCCAAGATCCGGGACAGCTGATCTACGAGCAGTACTTC; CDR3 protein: CASSQDPGQLIYEQYF
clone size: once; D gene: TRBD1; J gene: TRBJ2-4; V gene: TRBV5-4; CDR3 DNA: TGTGCCAGCAGCTCCGACAGGGGTGAAAACATTCAGTACTTC; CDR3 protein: CASSSDRGENIQYF
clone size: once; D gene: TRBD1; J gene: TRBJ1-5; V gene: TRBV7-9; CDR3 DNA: TGTGCCAGCAGCTTGACTCAGGGGGCCTTCAATCAGCCCCAGCATTTT; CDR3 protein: CASSLTQGAFNQPQHF
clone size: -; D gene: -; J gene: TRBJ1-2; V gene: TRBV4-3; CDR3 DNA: TGCGCCAGCAGCCAGGGCATTGGCAACTATGGCTACACCTTC; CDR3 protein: CASSQGIGNYGYTF
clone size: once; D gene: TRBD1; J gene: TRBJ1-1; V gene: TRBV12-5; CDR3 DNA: TGTGCTAGTGGTTCCCCCCCCACAGGGGACACTGAAGCTTTCTTT; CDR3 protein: CASGSPPTGDTEAFF
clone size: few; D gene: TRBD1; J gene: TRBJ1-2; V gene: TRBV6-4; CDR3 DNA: TGTGCCAGCAGTGTAACCGGGACAGGAGACGGCTACACCTTC; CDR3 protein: CASSVTGTGDGYTF
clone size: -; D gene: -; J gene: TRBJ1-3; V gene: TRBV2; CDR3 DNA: TGTGCCAGCAGTGATGACAGATCGAGCTCTGGAAACACCATATATTTT; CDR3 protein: CASSDDRSSSGNTIYF
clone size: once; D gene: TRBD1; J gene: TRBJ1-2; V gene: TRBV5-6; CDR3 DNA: TGTGCCAGCAGCCGGGTAAAACAGGGGTTAGCTAACTATGGCTACACCTTC; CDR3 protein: CASSRVKQGLANYGYTF
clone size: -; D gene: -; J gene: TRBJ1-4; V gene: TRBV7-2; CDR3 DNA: TGTGCCAGCAGAAACGGACAGATGATTAATGAAAAACTGTTTTTT; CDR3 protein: CASRNGQMINEKLFF
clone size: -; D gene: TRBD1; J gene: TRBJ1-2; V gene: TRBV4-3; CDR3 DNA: TGCGCCAGCAGCCAGATAGGGACAGGGTATGGCTACACCTTC; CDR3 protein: CASSQIGTGYGYTF
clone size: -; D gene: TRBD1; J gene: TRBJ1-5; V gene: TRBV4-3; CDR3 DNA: TGCGCCAGCAGCCAAGATGGGGACAGGCAGCCCCAGCATTTT; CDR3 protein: CASSQDGDRQPQHF
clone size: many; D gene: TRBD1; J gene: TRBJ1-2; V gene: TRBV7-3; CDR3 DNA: TGTGCCAGCAGCTTACAGGGGGCTGGCTACACCTTC; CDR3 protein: CASSLQGAGYTF
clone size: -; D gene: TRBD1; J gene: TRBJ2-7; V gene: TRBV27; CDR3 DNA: TGTGCCAGCAGGACACAGGGGACCTACGAGCAGTACTTC; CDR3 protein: CASRTQGTYEQYF
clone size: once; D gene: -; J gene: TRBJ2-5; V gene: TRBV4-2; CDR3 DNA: TGTGCCAGCAGCCAATTTCTTGAGGAATACCGGTCTTCAGAGACCCAGTACTTC; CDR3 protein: CASSQFLEEYRSSETQYF
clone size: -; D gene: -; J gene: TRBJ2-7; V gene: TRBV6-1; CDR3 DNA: TGTGCCAGCAGTGAAGGAGGCCAGGGGTCCTACGAGCAGTACTTC; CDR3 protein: CASSEGGQGSYEQYF
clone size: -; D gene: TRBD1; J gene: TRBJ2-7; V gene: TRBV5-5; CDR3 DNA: TGTGCCAGCAGCTTAATTCACGGGACAGGGTACGAGCAGTACTTC; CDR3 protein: CASSLIHGTGYEQYF
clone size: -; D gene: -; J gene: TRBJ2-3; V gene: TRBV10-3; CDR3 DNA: TGTGCCATCGGCGGGCTCGTTGGGCCAGATACGCAGTATTTT; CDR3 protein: CAIGGLVGPDTQYF
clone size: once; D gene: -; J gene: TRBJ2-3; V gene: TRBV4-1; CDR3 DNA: TGCGCCAGCAGCCCCCAGGTCTCGGATACGCAGTATTTT; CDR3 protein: CASSPQVSDTQYF
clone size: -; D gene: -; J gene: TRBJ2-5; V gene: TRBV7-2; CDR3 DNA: TGTGCCAGCAGTCACCAACTCGGGGGGCCACTGTTGCAAGAGACCCAGTACTTC; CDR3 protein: CASSHQLGGPLLQETQYF
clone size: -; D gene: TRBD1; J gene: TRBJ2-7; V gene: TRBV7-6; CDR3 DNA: TGTGCCAGCAGCTTAGAAGGGACAGGCCGCGAGCAGTACTTC; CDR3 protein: CASSLEGTGREQYF
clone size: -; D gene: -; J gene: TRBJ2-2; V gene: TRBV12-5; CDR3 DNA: TGTGCTAGTGCCCATCCGGGTAGCGCCGGGGAGCTGTTTTTT; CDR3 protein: CASAHPGSAGELFF
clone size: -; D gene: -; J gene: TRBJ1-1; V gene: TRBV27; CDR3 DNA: TGTGCCAGCAGTTTATCGACAGTGAACACTGAAGCTTTCTTT; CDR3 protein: CASSLSTVNTEAFF
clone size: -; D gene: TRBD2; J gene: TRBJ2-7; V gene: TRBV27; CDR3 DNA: TGTGCCAGCACCCCTGGCACTAGCGGGGGTCAGGACCTCTACGAGCAGTACTTC; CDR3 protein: CASTPGTSGGQDLYEQYF
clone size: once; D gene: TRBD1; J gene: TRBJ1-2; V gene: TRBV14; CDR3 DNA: TGTGCCAGCAGCCACCCGGGACAGGTGGCGGATGGCTACACCTTC; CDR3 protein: CASSHPGQVADGYTF
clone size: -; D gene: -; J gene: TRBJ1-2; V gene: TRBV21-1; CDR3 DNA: TGTGCCAGCACCCGACGTGGGACAGACCGGGGTGGCTACACCTTC; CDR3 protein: CASTRRGTDRGGYTF
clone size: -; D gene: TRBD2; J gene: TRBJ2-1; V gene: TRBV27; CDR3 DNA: TGTGCCAGCAGTTTATCCCGACTAGCGGGGGGGTACAATGAGCAGTTCTTC; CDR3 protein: CASSLSRLAGGYNEQFF
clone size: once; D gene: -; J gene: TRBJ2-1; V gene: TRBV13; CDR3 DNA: TGTGCCAGCAGCTTAACTTCCTGGGAGGAGCAGTTCTTC; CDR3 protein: CASSLTSWEEQFF